This T cell receptor (beta chain) was documented in a study of cytotoxic CD8 clonotypes in ibrutinib-treated CLL. The V segment lost 1 base and the J segment 4 bases; nucleotides outside the gene matches: 4. The CDR3 sequence is 17 residues long. CDR1 and CDR2 (germline): LGHNT, FRNRAP. This clone was counted between two and nine times. Sequenced by immunoSEQ multiplex PCR; TCRdb stores in-frame clones only, minus some. The sample includes 100,000 to 150,000 clones, roughly 85% of them seen just once. This chain uses TRBV12-5 with TRBJ2-3; 14 nucleotides match TRBD2. This sequence was found in a human donor with chronic lymphocytic leukemia. The specimen was PBMCs, collected after 24 months of ibrutinib treatment. CDR3: CASGLGLAGGRADTQYF. The CDR3 DNA follows: TGTGCTAGTGGTTTGGGACTAGCGGGGGGGCGGGCAGATACGCAGTATTTT.